This T cell receptor beta chain originates from a study of shared T cell receptors in the human thymus. This clone was seen more than once but under ten times. This CDR3 has 14 amino acids. From germline, CDR1 is SGHTA and CDR2 FQGNSA. V was clipped by 5 bases and J by 3 bases; unmatched bases: 6. The data were produced by immunoSEQ multiplex PCR, yet TCRdb's version contains in-frame clones alone and is incomplete. Here the sample spans hundreds of thousands of clones, about four fifths being singletons. This same sample was also part of a study on human thymus T cells. That study adds: Each of the donors was a healthy Finnish infant who was undergoing open corrective cardiac surgery for congenital heart defects. Thymus was obtained from resections taken during corrective heart surgery. Thymic and blood repertoires showed apparently biased V and J gene usage. The related literature has documented a marked overlap of thymic repertoires among unrelated individuals.

Sequencing input: thymocytes. The chain carries TRBV7-2 and TRBJ2-7; the match to TRBD2 covers 8 bases. The clonotype was recovered from a boy less than two years old with a congenital heart defect. The CDR3 region has the DNA TGTGCCAGCAGCCCCAGACTAGCGAACTACGAGCAGTACTTC. Residues: CASSPRLANYEQYF.